This record concerns one T cell receptor (beta chain) sequence. The source of the sample is a study of blood T cell repertoires in COVID-19. Repertoires were generated with immunoSEQ multiplex PCR, while TCRdb's copy carries only in-frame clones and drops some. The table lists roughly 170,000 clones, around nine tenths of them singletons. The CDR3 covers 16 residues. V was pared by 4 bases and J by 4 bases, with 10 bases of the junction left unmatched. The germline V gene encodes CDR1 SGDLS and CDR2 YYNGEE. Sequencing was carried out using peripheral blood. This clonotype was sampled from a woman aged 18-29 years who had recovered from COVID-19. The chain uses TRBV9 and TRBJ2-7, with TRBD1 matching over 11 bases. CDR3 loop: CASSSGQGAVGYEQYF. The DNA of the CDR3 is TGTGCCAGCAGCAGCGGACAGGGGGCGGTCGGGTACGAGCAGTACTTC.